The 16 T cell receptor beta chains in this list originate from one sample, sequenced in a study of blood T cell repertoires in COVID-19. Assay used: immunoSEQ multiplex PCR; TCRdb lists only in-frame clones, some missing. The table records 300,000 to 450,000 clones, 87% of them present only once. The sequencing input was peripheral blood. These receptors all come from a woman under 40 with COVID-19, enrolled during active disease.

The CDR3 is CASSVGGGGDSYEQYF. CDR3 coding DNA: TGTGCCAGCAGCGTAGGGGGCGGAGGGGACTCCTACGAGCAGTACTTC. This chain connects TRBV9 to TRBJ2-7; D may be TRBD2 (6 bases). Germline-derived CDR1 and CDR2 are SGDLS and YYNGEE. Trimming shortened V by 0 bases and J by 0 bases, and 13 bases separated the two germline ends. This CDR3 has 16 residues.

The chain links TRBV7-3 to TRBJ2-7; 8 positions agree with TRBD2. CDR3 size: 13 residues. The germline V gene has CDR1 SGHTA and CDR2 FQGTGA. Germline trimming cut 5 bases from V and 2 bases from J; bases unmatched to any gene: 2. The CDR3 DNA sequence: TGTGCCAGCAGCATTAGCGGGACCTACGAGCAGTACTTC. This encodes CASSISGTYEQYF.

V gene TRBV6-5 combines with J gene TRBJ2-7; D possibly corresponds to TRBD2 (6 bases). This CDR3 has 15 residues. Deletions cut 3 bases from V and 2 bases from J, with 14 bases between. Germline V gives CDR1 MNHEY, CDR2 SVGAGI. CDR3 residues: CASSYSRGAPYEQYF. DNA of the CDR3: TGTGCCAGCAGTTATAGTCGCGGGGCCCCCTACGAGCAGTACTTC.

This chain uses TRBV29-1 with TRBJ1-1; maybe TRBD1 (5 bases). This CDR3 region has 13 residues. V was shortened by 4 bases and J by 8 bases, with 17 bases between the two germline ends. CDR1 is SQVTM, CDR2 ANQGSEA, per germline. CDR3 sequence reads: CSVGGQGKSEAFF. The CDR3 nucleotides are TGCAGCGTTGGGGGCCAGGGTAAATCGGAAGCTTTCTTT.

CDR3: CASSVLRGSYNEQFF. The CDR3 region has the DNA TGTGCCAGTAGTGTCCTCAGGGGTTCCTACAATGAGCAGTTCTTC. The chain joins TRBV19 to TRBJ2-1; a possible D gene is TRBD1 (6 bases). CDR1 is LNHDA, CDR2 SQIVND, per germline (reference sequence). This CDR3 spans 15 amino acids. Trimming took 5 bases from V and 1 from J, leaving 12 bases between them.

The V call is TRBV30, the J call TRBJ2-5, with 12 bases that match TRBD2. CDR1 is GTSNPN, CDR2 SVGIG, per germline (reference sequence). This CDR3 is built from 15 residues. V dropped 0 bases and J dropped 2; count of bases not matched to a gene: 1. The CDR3 nucleotides read TGTGCCTGGAGTGTAGGACTAGCGGGACAAGAGACCCAGTACTTC. Translation gives CAWSVGLAGQETQYF. The whole variable domain, filled in from reference TRBV30 and TRBJ2-5, reads SQTIHQWPATLVQPVGSPLSLECTVEGTSNPNLYWYRQAAGRGLQLLFYSVGIGQISSEVPQNLSASRPQDRQFILSSKKLLLSDSGFYLCAWSVGLAGQETQYFGPGTRLLVL.

The V and J genes are TRBV4-1 and TRBJ2-4, with D maybe TRBD2 (5 bases). The CDR3 runs 18 residues. The V end was cut by 5 bases, the J end by 1 base, with 21 bases between. The germline V gene encodes CDR1 MGHRA and CDR2 YSYEKL. The CDR3 here is CASSSPMGSNVAKNIQYF. CDR3 sequence (DNA): TGCGCCAGCAGCTCTCCCATGGGGAGTAACGTCGCCAAAAACATTCAGTACTTC.

The rearrangement uses TRBV4-1 and TRBJ1-5, with 7 bases fitting TRBD1. The CDR3 sequence is 15 residues long. The ends lost 1 base at V and 5 bases at J; junction bases unmatched: 5. Germline V lookup: CDR1 MGHRA, CDR2 YSYEKL. Here the CDR3 DNA reads TGCGCCAGCAGCCAAGCGAGGGGGCGCGATCAGCCCCAGCATTTT. Protein sequence: CASSQARGRDQPQHF.

The table lists this clone with a count of one. The chain joins TRBV12-3 or TRBV12-4 to TRBJ2-7; perhaps TRBD2 as D (6 bases). The V end was cut by 0 bases, the J end by 4 bases, with 7 bases between. The CDR3 totals 13 residues. The CDR3 region is CASSLAEGYEQYF. The DNA of the CDR3 is TGTGCCAGCAGTTTAGCGGAGGGGTACGAGCAGTACTTC.

The chain has TRBV5-1 and TRBJ1-2, with 10 bases lining up with TRBD1. The CDR3 covers 15 residues. Trimming at V came to 4 bases and at J to 6 bases, leaving 9 bases not matched to a gene. Germline CDR1 and CDR2: SGHRS and YFSETQ. The CDR3 DNA follows: TGCGCCAGCAGCATAAGGGGGACAGGGGTTCATGGCTACACCTTC. It codes for CASSIRGTGVHGYTF.

This clone was counted many times. This rearrangement joins TRBV19 to TRBJ1-4; D gene uncertain. CDR1 is LNHDA and CDR2 is SQIVND in the germline V gene (reference sequence). V was trimmed by 3 bases and J by 6 bases, leaving 11 bases between them. There are 14 residues in the CDR3. The chain's CDR3 is CASSISSMDEKLFF. DNA for the CDR3: TGTGCCAGTAGTATCTCGTCTATGGATGAAAAACTGTTTTTT. Full variable domain (rest looked up from reference TRBV19 and TRBJ1-4): DGGITQSPKYLFRKEGQNVTLSCEQNLNHDAMYWYRQDPGQGLRLIYYSQIVNDFQKGDIAEGYSVSREKKESFPLTVTSAQKNPTAFYLCASSISSMDEKLFFGSGTQLSVL.

With respect to this clone: Other nucleotide sequences from this sample produce the same CDR3. V and J are TRBV29-1 and TRBJ1-4; D not resolved. The CDR3 sequence is 12 residues long. Germline V gives CDR1 SQVTM, CDR2 ANQGSEA. The V gene lost 4 bases and the J gene lost 2 bases, with 5 bases spanning the gap. CDR3 bases: TGCAGCGTTGTCGTTACTAATGAAAAACTGTTTTTT. Protein sequence: CSVVVTNEKLFF. Filled out from reference TRBV29-1 and TRBJ1-4, the complete variable domain reads SAVISQKPSRDICQRGTSLTIQCQVDSQVTMMFWYRQQPGQSLTLIATANQGSEATYESGFVIDKFPISRPNLTFSTLTVSNMSPEDSSIYLCSVVVTNEKLFFGSGTQLSVL.

The CDR3 is CASSAGLADYNEQFF. The CDR3 DNA reads as TGTGCCAGCAGTGCGGGACTAGCGGACTACAATGAGCAGTTCTTC. The chain couples TRBV9 to TRBJ2-1; TRBD2 matches at 11 bases. Germline V gene sequence: CDR1 SGDLS, CDR2 YYNGEE. CDR3 length: 15 amino acids. V dropped 5 bases and J dropped 3; count of bases not matched to a gene: 4. Complete variable domain (other parts from reference TRBV9 and TRBJ2-1): DSGVTQTPKHLITATGQRVTLRCSPRSGDLSVYWYQQSLDQGLQFLIQYYNGEERAKGNILERFSAQQFPDLHSELNLSSLELGDSALYFCASSAGLADYNEQFFGPGTRLTVL.

Remarks on this clone: At the DNA level, this CDR3 is encoded by other sequences in the same sample as well. This sequence joins TRBV15 and TRBJ1-4; D remains ambiguous. This CDR3 spans 14 amino acids. Germline-derived CDR1 and CDR2 are LNHNV and YYDKDF (reference sequence). V dropped 1 base and J dropped 5 bases, with 8 bases sitting between them. The CDR3 loop is CATSRGGGNEKLFF. The CDR3 DNA sequence: TGTGCCACCAGCAGAGGAGGAGGGAATGAAAAACTGTTTTTT.

The V gene is TRBV6-1, the J gene TRBJ2-1; D might be TRBD2 (5 bases). The CDR3 has 14 residues. Germline CDR1 and CDR2: MNHNS and SASEGT. Trimming pared 5 bases from V and 3 bases from J, leaving 11 bases between. Written as DNA, the CDR3 is TGTGCCAGCAGTTATGAAGCGGTCTACAATGAGCAGTTCTTC. It specifies CASSYEAVYNEQFF.

The genes are TRBV7-2 and TRBJ2-5; D may be TRBD2 (5 bases). Per germline, CDR1 SGHTA and CDR2 FQGNSA. The CDR3 is 14 residues long. The V gene lost 5 bases and the J gene lost 5 bases, with 15 bases spanning the gap. The CDR3 nucleotides are TGTGCCAGCAGCGATACCGGGGAGAAGGAGACCCAGTACTTC. Translation gives CASSDTGEKETQYF.